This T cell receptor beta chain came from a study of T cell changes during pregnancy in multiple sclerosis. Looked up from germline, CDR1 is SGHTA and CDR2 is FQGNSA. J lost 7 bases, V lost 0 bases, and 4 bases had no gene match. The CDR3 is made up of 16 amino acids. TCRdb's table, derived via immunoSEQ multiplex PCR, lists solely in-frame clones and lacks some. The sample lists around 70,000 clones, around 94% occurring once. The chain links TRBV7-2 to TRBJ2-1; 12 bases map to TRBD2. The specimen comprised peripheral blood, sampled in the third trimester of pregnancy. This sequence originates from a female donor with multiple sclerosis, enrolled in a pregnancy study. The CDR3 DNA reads TGTGCCAGCAGCTTAGCGACTAGCGGGGGTGCGAATGAGCAGTTCTTC. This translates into CASSLATSGGANEQFF.